This is a list of T cell receptor beta chains from one sample in a study of blood T cells in healthy people across ages. Using its own MiXCR run on the 5' RACE reads, TCRdb lists one record per CDR3 protein. The data hold 650,000 to 800,000 distinct CDR3 sequences, with around 43% observed a single time. Sequenced material: blood. The receptors stem from a man in his fifties or sixties in good health. Both conserved end residues are part of each CDR3. A D gene is named only where the DNA matches it firmly. A row's size may be missing; if present it is once, few, many or a size class.

DNA,CDR3,V,size,D,J
TGCGCCAGCAGCCAAGATGTAGGGGAACCCTACAATGAGCAGTTCTTC,CASSQDVGEPYNEQFF,TRBV4-1,many,.,TRBJ2-1
TGTGCCAGCAGCTTTAAGGGGGGACCGCAAGAGACCCAGTACTTC,CASSFKGGPQETQYF,TRBV11-1,few,.,TRBJ2-5
TGTGCCAGCAGCTTCCCCGACGATTTGTTAGAGACCCAGTACTTC,CASSFPDDLLETQYF,TRBV7-9,.,.,TRBJ2-5
TGTGCCAGCAGTTCATGGGGTAGCGGGGATGGCAATGAGCAGTTCTTC,CASSSWGSGDGNEQFF,TRBV27,few,TRBD2,TRBJ2-1
TGTGCCAGCAGCTTAGGGGCAGACGGGGAGCTGTTTTTT,CASSLGADGELFF,TRBV7-9,.,.,TRBJ2-2
TGCAGTGCCCGGACAGGGATGGACTATGGCTACACCTTC,CSARTGMDYGYTF,TRBV20-1,.,TRBD1,TRBJ1-2
TGTGCCTGTAAGGCGGACGCACAAGAGACCCAGTACTTC,CACKADAQETQYF,TRBV30,few,.,TRBJ2-5
TGTGCCAGCAGCTCGTTCACCGGGGAGCTGTTTTTT,CASSSFTGELFF,TRBV7-2,few,.,TRBJ2-2
TGTGCCAGCAGTTTAAGTAACCGACTACTAGCCAAAAACATTCAGTACTTC,CASSLSNRLLAKNIQYF,TRBV28,.,.,TRBJ2-4
TGCAGTCCACTATACAGCTATGGCTACACCTTC,CSPLYSYGYTF,TRBV20-1,.,.,TRBJ1-2
TGTGCCAGCAGATCGGGACCAAGCTCCTACGAGCAGTACTTC,CASRSGPSSYEQYF,TRBV7-2,.,.,TRBJ2-7
TGTGCCAGCAGCCAAGAGGCAAGGCATGATACGCAGTATTTT,CASSQEARHDTQYF,TRBV14,.,.,TRBJ2-3
TGTGCCAGCAGTCCTCCGGGACAAAGGGGTCTGTACGAGCAGTACTTC,CASSPPGQRGLYEQYF,TRBV2,few,.,TRBJ2-7
TGTGCCAGCAGTGGAAACAGGATATACGAGCAGTACTTC,CASSGNRIYEQYF,TRBV25-1,many,.,TRBJ2-7
TGTGCCAGCAGTTTGGACCTCAGGGAGACCCAGTACTTC,CASSLDLRETQYF,TRBV6-6,.,.,TRBJ2-5
TGTGCCAGCAGTTTCCAAACGGGTGCCACCTACGAGCAGTACTTC,CASSFQTGATYEQYF,TRBV12-3/TRBV12-4,.,.,TRBJ2-7
TGTGCCAGCAGTTTGGTTCCCAGCTCCTATAATTCACCCCTCCACTTT,CASSLVPSSYNSPLHF,TRBV27,.,.,TRBJ1-6
TGTGCCAGTAGTATTCGGGACAGCTTATACAATGAGCAGTTCTTC,CASSIRDSLYNEQFF,TRBV19,.,TRBD1,TRBJ2-1
TGCGCCAGCAGCCAAGGGGGCAGGGGTAATGAAAAACTGTTTTTT,CASSQGGRGNEKLFF,TRBV4-3,.,.,TRBJ1-4
TGTGCCAGCAGCTCCTACGGGACTAGCGTTTCGGATACGCAGTATTTT,CASSSYGTSVSDTQYF,TRBV12-3/TRBV12-4,.,TRBD2,TRBJ2-3
TGTGCCAGCAGGAACAGGTGGCCCCCCTACGAGCAGTACTTC,CASRNRWPPYEQYF,TRBV27,few,.,TRBJ2-7
TGTGCCAGCAGCTCCCATAAGGGGACTAGCGTTGAGACCCAGTACTTC,CASSSHKGTSVETQYF,TRBV7-8,.,TRBD2,TRBJ2-5
TGTGCCAGCAGCTTAGATCGGTTAAGGGGGAAGAATAGCATGGATCAGCCCCAGCATTTT,CASSLDRLRGKNSMDQPQHF,TRBV11-3,.,.,TRBJ1-5
TGTGCCAGCAGCTTAGCGTCGCGGGGCATCAATGAGCAGTTCTTC,CASSLASRGINEQFF,TRBV7-2,few,.,TRBJ2-1
TGTGCCAGCACTCTGGACAGGGACAATGAGCAGTTCTTC,CASTLDRDNEQFF,TRBV6-6,few,TRBD1,TRBJ2-1
TGTGCCAGCAGCGAACTAGCGGGGGCCTTAAACATTCAGTACTTC,CASSELAGALNIQYF,TRBV5-6,few,TRBD2,TRBJ2-4
TGCGCCAGCAGCCAAGATTTGCTCGGGTTTAGCTCCTACGAGCAGTACTTC,CASSQDLLGFSSYEQYF,TRBV4-3,few,.,TRBJ2-7